This TCR beta chain is from a study of T cell changes during pregnancy in multiple sclerosis. V gave up 4 bases and J gave up 0 bases, with 16 bases separating them. The CDR3 spans 16 residues. Germline V CDR1 and CDR2: MNHNY, SVGAGI (reference sequence). TCRdb keeps only in-frame clones here, not all; method: immunoSEQ multiplex PCR. The table shows approximately 100,000 clones, with 91% occurring only once. The source was peripheral blood, collected before pregnancy. This receptor was taken from a female donor with multiple sclerosis, enrolled in a pregnancy study. The gene calls are TRBV6-6 and TRBJ2-7, with D possibly matching TRBD1 (5 bases). The CDR3 nucleotides read TGTGCCAGCAGTTTTTTTCAGGGCGAATCCTCCTACGAGCAGTACTTC. This sequence encodes CASSFFQGESSYEQYF.